These T cell receptor beta chains were read from a single sample in a study of shared clonotypes between healthy human individuals. Clones were read by immunoSEQ multiplex PCR, and TCRdb kept only the in-frame ones, dropping some. The sample has over 2,000,000 clones, 90% to 95% seen once. The material sequenced was naive CD8+ T cells from PBMCs. The origin of the receptors is a man younger than 35 in good health. Some clones in this sample may be carry-over from other donors' samples. CDR3s leave out the opening cysteine and the closing phenylalanine or tryptophan.

TRBV2,ASRTPRTEKLF
TRBV15,ATSSGVAKNIQY
TRBV27,ASSPRSGPEAF
TRBV9,ASSVAPAGGHYEQY
TRBV9,ASSARSPGNNEQF
TRBV7-9,ASSLGRNQPQH
TRBV9,ASSPPPTGNTIY
TRBV5-8,ASSSPRVLWY
TRBV10-3,AISEPGQRGYEQY
TRBV5-6,ASSLPRDYGYT
TRBV13,ASALWSDTQY
TRBV2,ASKKGATTNTEAF
TRBV9,ASSDRDLNEQF
TRBV7-9,ASSSLGWSGTEAF
TRBV9,ASSSGAGWQETQY
TRBV19,ASRADIATNEKLF
TRBV27,ASGTNGPAYNEQF
TRBV7-9,ASSPAAVAGVAEQF
TRBV19,ASSRRDGGMNTEAF
TRBV27,ASSLYARGGDEQY
TRBV28,ASSTNLERYTGELF
TRBV5-6,ASEVGGSYEQY
TRBV27,ASSLNSPSGSTIQY
TRBV7-9,ASSPTPPEQY
TRBV6-5,ASTQGRNSYNEQF
TRBV7-2,ASSLRDWTSQETQY
TRBV28,ASRGSSYEQY
TRBV28,ASSFPASDGYGYT
TRBV30,AWTAGNYEQY
TRBV27,ASSWTRATYEQY
TRBV29-1,SALRPDREGDGYT
TRBV9,ASSADTEPTKDGYT
TRBV9,ASSVDSQGQF
TRBV9,ASSVGKGTGELF
TRBV4-1,ASSQVSGRGYEQY
TRBV29-1,SVLGGAGGYEQY
TRBV6-5,ASSQDRGRETQY
TRBV7-9,ASSHPRTGYPGELF
TRBV27,ASRGSDGVREGYT
TRBV27,ASSSNYEQY
TRBV27,ASSPGGWSKNIQY
TRBV5-1,ASSLGGTGPYNEQF
TRBV7-9,ASSPSLREEKLF
TRBV7-3,ASSLTSGVQNIQY
TRBV6-8,ASIRRLAGGPSVLRKCNEQF
TRBV9,ASSPPGAGGPFEQY
TRBV27,ASSPSLSGGLSYEQY
TRBV27,ASSFSRNTGELF
TRBV9,ASTPAGGVSNTEAF
TRBV5-1,ASSGGSMNTEAF
TRBV7-9,ASSPGTSGSVEQF
TRBV10-1,ASSEDGDNEQF
TRBV16,ASSPPTGQLLQETQY
TRBV5-8,ASSPRGDWYGYT
TRBV23-1,ASSRIRHRVSEAF
TRBV5-1,ASRPSGTYNEQF
TRBV11-2,ASSLEGRLNEKLF
TRBV2,ASRGSGYT
TRBV19,ASSTGYGYT
TRBV15,ATSRGDRWIPYEQY